The 21 T cell receptor beta chains presented below share a single source sample, sequenced in a study of cytomegalovirus exposure and HLA in healthy donors. The repertoire was sequenced with immunoSEQ multiplex PCR; TCRdb's copy has only in-frame clones and lacks some. Of over 200,000 clones listed, approximately 86% were seen once; the top ten hold about 2.7%. The sequencing input was PBMCs. These receptors came from a woman under 30 in good health and CMV-seronegative.

V usage is TRBV5-4 and J usage is TRBJ2-1, with D possibly matching TRBD2 (5 bases). Germline CDR1 and CDR2: SGHNT and YYREEE (reference sequence). The CDR3 sequence is 15 residues long. V lost 2 bases and J lost 5, with 14 bases in between. The CDR3: CASSFRTLGDNEQFF. In DNA, the CDR3 is TGTGCCAGCAGCTTCAGGACTCTAGGCGACAATGAGCAGTTCTTC. The whole variable domain, filled in from reference TRBV5-4 and TRBJ2-1, reads ETGVTQSPTHLIKTRGQQVTLRCSSQSGHNTVSWYQQALGQGPQFIFQYYREEENGRGNFPPRFSGLQFPNYSSELNVNALELDDSALYLCASSFRTLGDNEQFFGPGTRLTVL.

The chain couples TRBV9 to TRBJ2-7; TRBD2 agrees at 8 bases. Trimming removed 1 base from V and 5 bases from J; junction bases left unmatched: 5. The germline CDR1 and CDR2 sequences are SGDLS and YYNGEE. The CDR3 runs to 14 residues. The CDR3 sequence is CASSVNQRGNEQYF. CDR3 in DNA: TGTGCCAGCAGCGTAAATCAGCGGGGGAACGAGCAGTACTTC.

The chain recombines TRBV27 with TRBJ1-2; 7 bases fit TRBD1. This CDR3 region has 14 residues. V gave up 4 bases and J gave up 4 bases; unmatched junction bases: 6. Germline V gene sequence: CDR1 MNHEY, CDR2 SMNVEV (reference sequence). The CDR3 region has the DNA TGTGCCAGCAGTTATTCATACAGGGGCTATGGCTACACCTTC. Amino acids: CASSYSYRGYGYTF.

The V gene is TRBV27, the J gene TRBJ1-2; D not resolved. V lost 6 bases and J 2 bases, leaving 19 bases between the germline ends. The CDR3 extends over 16 amino acids. In germline, CDR1 is MNHEY, CDR2 SMNVEV (reference sequence). The CDR3 protein is CASSPHLSAGNYGYTF. CDR3 bases: TGTGCCAGCAGCCCCCACCTATCGGCGGGCAACTATGGCTACACCTTC.

This clone was detected once. The rearrangement links TRBV28 to TRBJ1-5; D uncertain. In germline, CDR1 is MDHEN, CDR2 SYDVKM. The V end was cut by 6 bases, the J end by 6 bases, with 12 bases between. The CDR3 is 13 amino acids. The DNA of the CDR3 is TGTGCCAGCAGCCTTCCGGGTCTTCAGCCCCAGCATTTT. The encoded protein is CASSLPGLQPQHF.

The rearrangement uses TRBV5-6 and TRBJ1-1; D possibly corresponds to TRBD1 (5 bases). The V end was cut by 7 bases, the J end by 8 bases, with 15 bases between. The CDR3 covers 12 residues. The germline V gene has CDR1 SGHDT and CDR2 YYEEEE. CDR3 region: CASHMGRQEAFF. The CDR3 DNA reads TGTGCCAGCCATATGGGGCGACAGGAAGCTTTCTTT.

This clone occurred a few times. The chain combines TRBV27 with TRBJ1-2; no reliable D call. The CDR3 has 13 amino acids. The V gene's germline CDR1 is MNHEY and CDR2 SMNVEV (reference sequence). Trimming stripped 8 bases from V and 8 bases from J, with 18 bases between. The CDR3 bases are TGTGCCAGCTCGGCTTCGGAGGAAGGGGGCTACACCTTC. It specifies CASSASEEGGYTF.

The V call is TRBV27, the J call TRBJ2-7; D is perhaps TRBD2 (6 bases). The CDR3 covers 13 residues. Trimming pared 6 bases from V and 2 bases from J, leaving 11 bases between. Germline CDR1 is MNHEY and CDR2 is SMNVEV (reference sequence). DNA of the CDR3: TGTGCCAGCAGACGGGACTCAACCTACGAGCAGTACTTC. The encoded protein is CASRRDSTYEQYF.

The chain recombines TRBV28 with TRBJ2-1; 8 nucleotides match TRBD2. The germline gives CDR1 MDHEN, CDR2 SYDVKM. The CDR3 is 16 amino acids. V dropped 1 base and J dropped 3; count of bases not matched to a gene: 5. The CDR3 is CASSLLVSGIYNEQFF. CDR3 DNA sequence: TGTGCCAGCAGTTTATTGGTTAGCGGGATCTACAATGAGCAGTTCTTC.

The CDR3 here is CASSGREANTGELFF. The CDR3 DNA reads TGCGCCAGCAGCGGGCGGGAAGCGAACACCGGGGAGCTGTTTTTT. The chain recombines TRBV5-1 with TRBJ2-2; possibly TRBD2 for D (6 bases). CDR3 length: 15 amino acids. V was cut by 4 bases and J by 0 bases, with 10 bases left in between. The germline V gene has CDR1 SGHRS and CDR2 YFSETQ. Based on the CDR3 plus reference TRBV5-1 and TRBJ2-2, the full variable domain is KAGVTQTPRYLIKTRGQQVTLSCSPISGHRSVSWYQQTPGQGLQFLFEYFSETQRNKGNFPGRFSGRQFSNSRSEMNVSTLELGDSALYLCASSGREANTGELFFGEGSRLTVL.

This clone occurred once. This chain links TRBV11-2 with TRBJ2-3; D might be TRBD2 (6 bases). Per germline, CDR1 SGHAT and CDR2 FQNNGV. Trimming took off 5 bases at V and 0 bases at J, with 15 bases between the two ends. CDR3 length equals 16 residues. The CDR3 bases are TGTGCCAGCAGCCTAGGACTCGGGGGTAGCACAGATACGCAGTATTTT. This codes for CASSLGLGGSTDTQYF.

V is TRBV5-4 and J is TRBJ2-7; 9 positions agree with TRBD1. In germline, CDR1 is SGHNT, CDR2 YYREEE (reference sequence). Trimming took 4 bases from V and 1 from J; bases not matched to a gene: 6. This CDR3 region has 15 residues. The CDR3 region is CASSQTGGGSYEQYF. In DNA form, the CDR3 reads TGTGCCAGCAGCCAAACAGGGGGCGGATCCTACGAGCAGTACTTC.

The chain joins TRBV5-6 to TRBJ2-7, with D tentatively TRBD1 (5 bases). Germline CDR1 is SGHDT and CDR2 is YYEEEE. Between the trimmed V and J ends, which lost 0 bases and 5 bases, there was a span of 18 bases. This CDR3 comprises 16 residues. CDR3 coding DNA: TGTGCCAGCAGCTTGGGGCCGCACAGGAATCACCACGAGCAGTACTTC. Protein product: CASSLGPHRNHHEQYF.

V and J are TRBV6-6 and TRBJ1-5, with 7 bases identical to TRBD1. Germline assignment: CDR1 MNHNY and CDR2 SVGAGI (reference sequence). Losses at the gene ends were 10 bases for V and 1 base for J; bases not matched to a gene: 4. This CDR3 spans 13 amino acids. The CDR3 coding sequence is TGTGCCACGAGACAGGGCAGCAATCAGCCCCAGCATTTT. Protein: CATRQGSNQPQHF.

The gene calls are TRBV7-9 and TRBJ1-1; TRBD1 might be the D (6 bases). Germline-derived CDR1 and CDR2 are SEHNR and FQNEAQ (reference sequence). V was trimmed by 0 bases and J by 1 base, leaving 9 bases between them. The CDR3 runs 15 residues. In DNA form, the CDR3 reads TGTGCCAGCAGCTTAGCCCCGACAGGGAACACTGAAGCTTTCTTT. Translated: CASSLAPTGNTEAFF.

Comment on this clone: The identical CDR3 is also encoded by other nucleotide sequences in the sample. The rearrangement uses TRBV2 and TRBJ2-2; D gene ambiguous. The CDR3 has 14 amino acids. Trimming removed 1 base from V and 2 bases from J, with 5 bases in between. Germline assignment: CDR1 SNHLY and CDR2 FYNNEI. In DNA form, the CDR3 reads TGTGCCAGCAGTGAAGTCCGTAACACCGGGGAGCTGTTTTTT. Protein product: CASSEVRNTGELFF.

The rearrangement uses TRBV4-1 and TRBJ1-1; 7 nucleotides match TRBD1. This CDR3 region has 14 residues. Germline-derived CDR1 and CDR2 are MGHRA and YSYEKL. V dropped 0 bases and J dropped 11; count of bases not matched to a gene: 9. CDR3: CASSQDWGQGVAFF. The CDR3 nucleotides read TGCGCCAGCAGCCAAGATTGGGGGCAGGGGGTCGCTTTCTTT.

Of note for this clone: Compared with germline, one end of the junction differs, possibly owing to a read error. The V gene is TRBV27, the J gene TRBJ2-7, with a possible D match to TRBD2 (7 bases). Germline V gene lookup returns CDR1 MNHEY and CDR2 SMNVEV (reference sequence). The CDR3 extends over 14 amino acids. As DNA, the CDR3 is TGTGCCAGCAGTTTATGGGGGGGCTCCCACGAGCAGTACTTC. Protein: CASSLWGGSHEQYF.

The chain is built from TRBV11-2 and TRBJ2-3, with TRBD1 matching over 8 bases. This CDR3 is 15 amino acids long. Germline-derived CDR1 and CDR2 are SGHAT and FQNNGV. With 7 bases clipped from V and 0 bases from J, the junction kept 6 bases outside the gene matches. CDR3 in amino acids: CASTSHRGSTDTQYF. The DNA for the CDR3 is TGTGCCAGCACCTCTCACAGGGGGAGCACAGATACGCAGTATTTT.

This clone was observed once. This chain links TRBV14 with TRBJ1-1, with 8 bases fitting TRBD1. The CDR3 is 13 residues long. V lost 1 base to trimming and J lost 10 bases; unmatched junction nucleotides: 5. Germline V gene lookup returns CDR1 SGHDN and CDR2 FVKESK. For the CDR3, the DNA is TGTGCCAGCAGCCAAGTACAGGGGGGGGGAGCTTTCTTT. This encodes CASSQVQGGGAFF.

V is TRBV5-1 and J is TRBJ2-2; D gene ambiguous. The CDR3 runs 14 residues. Germline V gene sequence: CDR1 SGHRS, CDR2 YFSETQ. Deletions cut 0 bases from V and 2 bases from J, with 5 bases between. The DNA for the CDR3 is TGCGCCAGCAGCTTGGGACATAACACCGGGGAGCTGTTTTTT. Amino acid sequence: CASSLGHNTGELFF. Using reference TRBV5-1 and TRBJ2-2 for the parts outside the CDR3, the full variable domain is KAGVTQTPRYLIKTRGQQVTLSCSPISGHRSVSWYQQTPGQGLQFLFEYFSETQRNKGNFPGRFSGRQFSNSRSEMNVSTLELGDSALYLCASSLGHNTGELFFGEGSRLTVL.